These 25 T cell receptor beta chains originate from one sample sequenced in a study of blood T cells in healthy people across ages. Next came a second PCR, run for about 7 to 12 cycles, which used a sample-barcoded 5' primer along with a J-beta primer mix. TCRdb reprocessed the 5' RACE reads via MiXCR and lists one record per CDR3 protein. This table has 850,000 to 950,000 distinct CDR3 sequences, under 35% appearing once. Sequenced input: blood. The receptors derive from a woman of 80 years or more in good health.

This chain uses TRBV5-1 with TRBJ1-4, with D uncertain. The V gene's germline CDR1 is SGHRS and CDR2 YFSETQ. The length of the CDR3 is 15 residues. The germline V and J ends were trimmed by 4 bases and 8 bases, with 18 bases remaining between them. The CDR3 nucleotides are TGCGCCAGCAGCAAGCTTCCGGGGAGGGAAGAAAAACTGTTTTTT. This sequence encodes CASSKLPGREEKLFF.

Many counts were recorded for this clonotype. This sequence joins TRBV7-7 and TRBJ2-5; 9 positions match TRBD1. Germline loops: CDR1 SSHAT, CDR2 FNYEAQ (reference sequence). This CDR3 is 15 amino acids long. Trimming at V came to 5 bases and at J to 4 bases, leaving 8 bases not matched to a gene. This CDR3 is CASSHQGQGRETQYF. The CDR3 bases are TGTGCCAGCAGCCATCAGGGACAGGGTAGAGAGACCCAGTACTTC.

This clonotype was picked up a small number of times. CDR3 protein: CASSFTTGGWTEAFF. The CDR3 DNA reads as TGTGCCAGCAGCTTTACCACAGGGGGGTGGACTGAAGCTTTCTTT. The rearrangement links TRBV5-4 to TRBJ1-1, with 8 bases identical to TRBD1. This CDR3 is built from 15 residues. CDR1 SGHNT and CDR2 YYREEE come from the germline V gene (reference sequence). J was trimmed by 5 bases and V by 2 bases; bases with no gene match: 8. The variable domain in full, with the rest retrieved from reference TRBV5-4 and TRBJ1-1, is ETGVTQSPTHLIKTRGQQVTLRCSSQSGHNTVSWYQQALGQGPQFIFQYYREEENGRGNFPPRFSGLQFPNYSSELNVNALELDDSALYLCASSFTTGGWTEAFFGQGTRLTVV.

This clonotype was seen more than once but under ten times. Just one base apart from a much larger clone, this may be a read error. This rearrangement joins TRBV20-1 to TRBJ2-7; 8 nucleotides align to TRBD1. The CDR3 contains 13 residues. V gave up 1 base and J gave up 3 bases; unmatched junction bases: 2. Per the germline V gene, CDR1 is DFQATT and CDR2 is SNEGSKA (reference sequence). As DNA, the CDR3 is TGCAGTGCTAGAGTCGACAGGGGCTACGAGCAGTACTTC. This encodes CSARVDRGYEQYF.

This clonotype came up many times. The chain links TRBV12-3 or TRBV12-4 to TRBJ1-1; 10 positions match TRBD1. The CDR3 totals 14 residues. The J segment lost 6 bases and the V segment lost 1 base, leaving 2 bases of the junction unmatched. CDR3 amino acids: CASSLGDRGSEAFF. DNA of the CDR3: TGTGCCAGCAGTTTAGGGGACAGGGGTTCTGAAGCTTTCTTT.

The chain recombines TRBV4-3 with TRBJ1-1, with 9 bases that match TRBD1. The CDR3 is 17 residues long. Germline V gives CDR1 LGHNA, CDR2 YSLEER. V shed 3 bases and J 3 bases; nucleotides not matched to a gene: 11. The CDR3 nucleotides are TGCGCCAGCAGCCAGACGGGCGGGGACAGGGAGGACACTGAAGCTTTCTTT. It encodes CASSQTGGDREDTEAFF.

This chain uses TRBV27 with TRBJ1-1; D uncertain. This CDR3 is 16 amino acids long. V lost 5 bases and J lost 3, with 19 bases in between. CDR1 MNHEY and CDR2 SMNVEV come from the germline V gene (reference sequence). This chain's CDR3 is CASSQPPGGGDTEAFF. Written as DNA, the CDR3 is TGTGCCAGCAGTCAACCCCCGGGAGGCGGGGACACTGAAGCTTTCTTT.

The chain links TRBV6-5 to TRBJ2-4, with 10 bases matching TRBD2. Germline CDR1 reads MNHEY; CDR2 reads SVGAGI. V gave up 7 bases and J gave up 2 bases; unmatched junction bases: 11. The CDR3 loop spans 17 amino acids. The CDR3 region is CASKTRSGGVSKNIQYF. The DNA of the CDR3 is TGTGCCAGCAAAACCAGGAGCGGGGGGGTGTCCAAAAACATTCAGTACTTC.

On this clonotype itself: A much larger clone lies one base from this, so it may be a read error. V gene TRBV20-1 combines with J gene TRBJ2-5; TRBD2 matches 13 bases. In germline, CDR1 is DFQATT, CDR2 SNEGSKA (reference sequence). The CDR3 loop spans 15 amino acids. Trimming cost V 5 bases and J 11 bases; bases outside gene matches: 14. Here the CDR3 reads CSASPLAGGRYEQYF. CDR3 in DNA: TGCAGTGCTTCTCCACTAGCGGGGGGGCGATATGAGCAGTACTTC.

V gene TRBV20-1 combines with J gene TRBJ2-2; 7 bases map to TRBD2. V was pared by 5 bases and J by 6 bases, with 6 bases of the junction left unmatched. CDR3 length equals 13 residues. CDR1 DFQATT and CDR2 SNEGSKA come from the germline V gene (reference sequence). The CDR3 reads CSARSTSAGELFF. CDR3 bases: TGCAGTGCTCGGTCTACTAGCGCCGGGGAGCTGTTTTTT.

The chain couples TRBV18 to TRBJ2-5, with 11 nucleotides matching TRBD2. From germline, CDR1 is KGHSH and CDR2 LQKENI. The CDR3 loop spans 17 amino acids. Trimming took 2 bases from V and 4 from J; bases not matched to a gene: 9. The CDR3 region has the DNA TGTGCCAGCTCACCAATATGGGTCACTAGCGGGGGAGAGACCCAGTACTTC. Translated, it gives CASSPIWVTSGGETQYF.

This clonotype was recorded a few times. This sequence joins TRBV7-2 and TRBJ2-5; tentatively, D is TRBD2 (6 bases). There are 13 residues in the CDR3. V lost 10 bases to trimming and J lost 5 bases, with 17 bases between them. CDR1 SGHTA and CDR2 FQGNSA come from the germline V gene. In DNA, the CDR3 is TGTGCCAACAACCGGGGGAAGGCGGAGACCCAGTACTTC. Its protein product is CANNRGKAETQYF.

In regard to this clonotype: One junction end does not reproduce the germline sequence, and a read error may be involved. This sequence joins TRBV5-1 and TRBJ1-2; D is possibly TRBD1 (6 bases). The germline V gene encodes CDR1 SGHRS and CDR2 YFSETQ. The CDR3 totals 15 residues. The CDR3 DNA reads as TGCGCCAGCAGCTTACAGGGTATCGGGAACTATGACTACACCTTC. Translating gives CASSLQGIGNYDYTF. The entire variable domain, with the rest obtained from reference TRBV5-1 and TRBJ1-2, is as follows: KAGVTQTPRYLIKTRGQQVTLSCSPISGHRSVSWYQQTPGQGLQFLFEYFSETQRNKGNFPGRFSGRQFSNSRSEMNVSTLELGDSALYLCASSLQGIGNYDYTFGSGTRLTVV.

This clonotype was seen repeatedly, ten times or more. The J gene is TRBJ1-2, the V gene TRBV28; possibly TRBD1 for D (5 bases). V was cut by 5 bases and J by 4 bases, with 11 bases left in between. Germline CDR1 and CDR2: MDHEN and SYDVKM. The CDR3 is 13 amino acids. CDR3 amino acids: CASSLGPTYGYTF. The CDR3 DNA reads TGTGCCAGCAGTCTGGGACCGACCTATGGCTACACCTTC.

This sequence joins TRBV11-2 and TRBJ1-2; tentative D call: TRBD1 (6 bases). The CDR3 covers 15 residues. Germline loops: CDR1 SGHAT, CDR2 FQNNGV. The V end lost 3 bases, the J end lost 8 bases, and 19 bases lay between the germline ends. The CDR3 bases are TGTGCCAGCAGCTTGGGGGGGGCGATGAGGGGAGGCTACACCTTC. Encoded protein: CASSLGGAMRGGYTF. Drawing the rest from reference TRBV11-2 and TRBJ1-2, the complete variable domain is EAGVAQSPRYKIIEKRQSVAFWCNPISGHATLYWYQQILGQGPKLLIQFQNNGVVDDSQLPKDRFSAERLKGVDSTLKIQPAKLEDSAVYLCASSLGGAMRGGYTFGSGTRLTVV.

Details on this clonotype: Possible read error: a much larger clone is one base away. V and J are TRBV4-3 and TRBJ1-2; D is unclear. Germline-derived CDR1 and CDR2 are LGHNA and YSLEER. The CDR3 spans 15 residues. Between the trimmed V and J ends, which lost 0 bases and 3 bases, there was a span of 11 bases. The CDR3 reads CASSQDRGCDYGYTF. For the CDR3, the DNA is TGCGCCAGCAGCCAAGATAGAGGGTGTGACTATGGCTACACCTTC.

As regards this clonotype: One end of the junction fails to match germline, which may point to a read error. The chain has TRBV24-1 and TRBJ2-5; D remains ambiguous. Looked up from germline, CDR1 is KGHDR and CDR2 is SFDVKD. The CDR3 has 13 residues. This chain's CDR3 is CVTSDPVLETQYF. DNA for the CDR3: TGTGTCACCAGTGACCCCGTGTTGGAGACCCAGTACTTC.

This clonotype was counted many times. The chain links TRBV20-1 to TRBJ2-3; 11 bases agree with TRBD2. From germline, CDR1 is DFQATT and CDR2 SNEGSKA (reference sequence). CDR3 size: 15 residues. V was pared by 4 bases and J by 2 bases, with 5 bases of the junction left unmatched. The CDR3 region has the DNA TGCAGTGCTACCAGACTAGCGGGGAACACAGATACGCAGTATTTT. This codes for CSATRLAGNTDTQYF.

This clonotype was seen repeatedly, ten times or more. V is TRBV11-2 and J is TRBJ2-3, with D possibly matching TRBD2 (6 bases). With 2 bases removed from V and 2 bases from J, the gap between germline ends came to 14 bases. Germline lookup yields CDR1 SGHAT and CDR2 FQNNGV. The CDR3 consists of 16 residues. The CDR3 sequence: CASSLRGSFPTDTQYF. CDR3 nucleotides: TGTGCCAGCAGCTTACGGGGGTCCTTCCCCACAGATACGCAGTATTTT.

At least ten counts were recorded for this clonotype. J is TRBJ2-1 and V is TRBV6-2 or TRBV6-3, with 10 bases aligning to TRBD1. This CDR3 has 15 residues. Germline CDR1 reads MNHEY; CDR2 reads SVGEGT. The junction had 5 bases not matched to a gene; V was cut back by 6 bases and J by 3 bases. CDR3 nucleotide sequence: TGTGCCAGCAGGACGGGACAGGGGAACTACAATGAGCAGTTCTTC. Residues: CASRTGQGNYNEQFF.

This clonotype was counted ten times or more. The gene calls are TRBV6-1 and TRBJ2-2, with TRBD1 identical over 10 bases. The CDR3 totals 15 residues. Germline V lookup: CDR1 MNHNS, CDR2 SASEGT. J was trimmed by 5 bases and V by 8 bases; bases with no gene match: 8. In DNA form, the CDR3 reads TGTGCCAGCCTGACAGGGGGCGCGGGGACCGGGGAGCTGTTTTTT. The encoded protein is CASLTGGAGTGELFF.

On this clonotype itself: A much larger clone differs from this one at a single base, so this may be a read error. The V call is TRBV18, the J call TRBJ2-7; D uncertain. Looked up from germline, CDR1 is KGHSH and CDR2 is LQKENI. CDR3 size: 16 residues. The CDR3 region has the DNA TGTGCCAGCCCACCACAACCGCTTACTAACTCCTACGAGCAGTACTTC. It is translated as CASPPQPLTNSYEQYF.

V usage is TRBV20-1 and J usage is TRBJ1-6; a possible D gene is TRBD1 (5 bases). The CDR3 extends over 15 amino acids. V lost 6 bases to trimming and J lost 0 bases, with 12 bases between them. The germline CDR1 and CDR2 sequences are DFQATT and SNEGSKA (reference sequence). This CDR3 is CSARAVDSYNSPLHF. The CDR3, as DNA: TGCAGTGCCAGGGCGGTGGACTCCTATAATTCACCCCTCCACTTT.

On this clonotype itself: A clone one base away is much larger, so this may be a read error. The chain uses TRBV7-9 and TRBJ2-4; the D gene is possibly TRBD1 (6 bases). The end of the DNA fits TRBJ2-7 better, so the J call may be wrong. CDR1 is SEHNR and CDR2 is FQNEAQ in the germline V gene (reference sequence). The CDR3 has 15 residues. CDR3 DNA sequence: TGTGCCAGCAGCCATCTTGCCCAGGGGACCTACGAGCAGTACTTC. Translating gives CASSHLAQGTYEQYF.

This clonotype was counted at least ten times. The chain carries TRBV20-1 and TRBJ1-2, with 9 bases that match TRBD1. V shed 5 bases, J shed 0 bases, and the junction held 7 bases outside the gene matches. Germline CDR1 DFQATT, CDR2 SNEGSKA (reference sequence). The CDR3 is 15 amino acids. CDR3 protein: CSARQGGGSNYGYTF. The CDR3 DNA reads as TGCAGTGCTCGACAGGGGGGGGGATCTAACTATGGCTACACCTTC.